This T cell receptor (beta chain) comes out of a study of blood T cell repertoires in COVID-19. About the research overall: Sites across the United States, Italy and Spain contributed samples from acute and convalescent COVID-19. T cells, B-cell-depleted T cells, or PBMCs provided the cDNA or gDNA that served as material.

V lost 6 bases to trimming and J lost 14 bases, with 17 bases between them. Germline CDR1 reads KGHSH; CDR2 reads LQKENI. The CDR3 length is 13 residues. Data came from immunoSEQ multiplex PCR; TCRdb stores just in-frame clones and leaves some out. Of about 110,000 clones listed, roughly 91% are singletons. The receptor's source is a woman in her forties or fifties with acute or convalescent COVID-19. The J gene is TRBJ1-6, the V gene TRBV18; D remains unclear. Sequenced: peripheral blood. Here the CDR3 DNA reads TGTGCCAGCTCTCGAGACTCGACTCCTACCCTCCACTTT. This translates into CASSRDSTPTLHF.